This TCR beta chain was documented in a study of cytomegalovirus exposure and HLA in healthy donors. CDR3 size: 17 residues. After removal of 1 base from V and 4 bases from J, the junction contained 10 bases not matched to a gene. CDR1 and CDR2 (germline): SGHRS, YFSETQ. The primer mix had 60 Vbeta and 13 Jbeta primers. The method was immunoSEQ multiplex PCR; TCRdb's version includes in-frame clones alone and lacks a portion of them. The table lists about 190,000 clones, 84% of them singletons. V is TRBV5-1 and J is TRBJ2-1, with 8 bases fitting TRBD1. Sequencing was carried out using PBMCs. This sequence originates from a woman between 45 and 65 years old in good health and CMV-seropositive. CDR3 in DNA: TGCGCCAGCAGCTTGTTCTCAGGGCAGGGGGCATACAATGAGCAGTTCTTC. Translated, it gives CASSLFSGQGAYNEQFF.